These T cell receptor beta chains were read from a single sample in a study of TIL therapy for anti-PD-1-resistant metastatic lung cancer. The protocol was immunoSEQ multiplex PCR, while the TCRdb copy is restricted to in-frame clones and leaves out a portion. The sample includes about 45,000 clones, 79% of them seen just once. The specimen was blood, collected at baseline. All receptors derive from a man in his 70s with non-small cell lung cancer. Both conserved end residues are part of each CDR3. D genes are given only for firm matches. Only some rows state a clone size, as once, few, many or a class for expanded clones.

clone size,J gene,V gene,D gene,CDR3 protein,CDR3 DNA
.,TRBJ2-6,TRBV16,.,CASSQSIGGRHISGANVLTF,TGTGCCAGCAGCCAATCGATTGGCGGACGGCACATCTCTGGGGCCAACGTCCTGACTTTC
.,TRBJ1-2,TRBV28,.,CASSFFVRGGYGYTF,TGTGCCAGCAGTTTTTTCGTCAGGGGAGGCTATGGCTACACCTTC
.,TRBJ2-1,TRBV15,.,CATSRDGRGEGSYNEQFF,TGTGCCACCAGCAGAGATGGTCGGGGTGAAGGCTCCTACAATGAGCAGTTCTTC
.,TRBJ1-1,TRBV5-1,.,CASSLPDSAEAFF,TGCGCCAGCAGCCTGCCGGACAGCGCTGAAGCTTTCTTT
.,TRBJ1-4,TRBV5-4,TRBD1,CASSNLGTGDEKLFF,TGTGCCAGCAGCAACCTTGGGACAGGGGATGAAAAACTGTTTTTT
.,TRBJ1-5,TRBV28,.,CASSPPGSSNQPQHF,TGTGCCAGCAGTCCCCCAGGGAGCAGCAATCAGCCCCAGCATTTT
.,TRBJ2-7,TRBV28,.,CASSFQRSFYEQYF,TGTGCCAGCAGTTTTCAGCGGAGCTTCTACGAGCAGTACTTC
.,TRBJ1-6,TRBV19,.,CASRAEQPSPLHF,TGTGCCAGTAGAGCGGAGCAGCCATCACCCCTCCACTTT
.,TRBJ2-7,TRBV7-6,.,CASSLEDEGYEQYF,TGTGCCAGCAGCTTAGAGGACGAGGGCTACGAGCAGTACTTC
once,TRBJ2-2,TRBV11-3,.,CASSPGGPRDGELFF,TGTGCCAGCAGCCCAGGAGGACCCCGGGACGGGGAGCTGTTTTTT
.,TRBJ2-7,TRBV5-1,TRBD2,CASSPGHLGTSGRARYEQYF,TGCGCCAGCAGCCCGGGACACCTAGGGACTAGCGGGAGGGCCCGCTACGAGCAGTACTTC
.,TRBJ1-5,TRBV15,.,CATSRDPYSGDQPQHF,TGTGCCACCAGCAGAGATCCTTATAGCGGCGATCAGCCCCAGCATTTT
.,TRBJ2-1,TRBV5-8,.,CASSLGNNEQFF,TGTGCCAGCAGCTTGGGGAACAATGAGCAGTTCTTC
.,TRBJ2-3,TRBV5-4,.,CASSLGSGASTDTQYF,TGTGCCAGCAGCTTGGGGAGCGGAGCTAGCACAGATACGCAGTATTTT
.,TRBJ1-5,TRBV30,.,CAWSENRLQPQHF,TGTGCCTGGAGTGAGAACCGTCTTCAGCCCCAGCATTTT
few,TRBJ2-2,TRBV25-1,.,CASSPGYTGELFF,TGTGCCAGCAGTCCGGGATATACCGGGGAGCTGTTTTTT
.,TRBJ2-3,TRBV5-1,TRBD2,CASSSGTQNTDTQYF,TGCGCCAGCAGCAGCGGGACTCAAAACACAGATACGCAGTATTTT
few,TRBJ2-2,TRBV19,.,CAGQNRNTGELFF,TGTGCCGGACAGAACAGGAACACCGGGGAGCTGTTTTTT
few,TRBJ1-1,TRBV11-2,.,CASSLTGDTEAFF,TGTGCCAGCAGCTTAACGGGGGACACTGAAGCTTTCTTT
.,TRBJ2-5,TRBV10-2,TRBD2,CASRAGTSGVQETQYF,TGCGCCAGCAGAGCCGGGACTAGCGGCGTCCAAGAGACCCAGTACTTC
.,TRBJ1-5,TRBV7-8,.,CASSLVKNQPQHF,TGTGCCAGCAGCTTAGTCAAGAATCAGCCCCAGCATTTT
few,TRBJ2-3,TRBV4-1,.,CASSQGRQSSTDTQYF,TGCGCCAGCAGCCAAGGGAGACAGTCTAGCACAGATACGCAGTATTTT
.,TRBJ2-3,TRBV7-9,.,CASTLGLSTDTQYF,TGTGCCAGCACCTTAGGGCTGAGCACAGATACGCAGTATTTT
.,TRBJ1-2,TRBV10-2,TRBD1,CASRAGGASSGYTF,TGCGCCAGCAGGGCAGGGGGCGCAAGTTCTGGCTACACCTTC
few,TRBJ1-1,TRBV6-5,.,CASSYPLSEAFF,TGTGCCAGCAGTTACCCCCTGTCCGAAGCTTTCTTT
once,TRBJ1-5,TRBV2,TRBD1,CASGQGNSNQPQHF,TGTGCCAGCGGACAGGGAAATAGCAATCAGCCCCAGCATTTT
.,TRBJ2-7,TRBV2,.,CASKGQGRDEQYF,TGTGCCAGCAAGGGCCAGGGGAGGGACGAGCAGTACTTC
.,TRBJ2-5,TRBV11-2,.,CASSFNGANQETQYF,TGTGCCAGCAGCTTTAACGGGGCGAACCAAGAGACCCAGTACTTC
.,TRBJ2-3,TRBV7-7,.,CASSLSYTDTQYF,TGTGCCAGCAGCTTGTCATACACAGATACGCAGTATTTT
.,TRBJ2-1,TRBV5-1,.,CASSLALSGVYNEQFF,TGCGCCAGCAGCTTGGCCCTTAGCGGAGTTTACAATGAGCAGTTCTTC
once,TRBJ1-3,TRBV2,TRBD1,CASSYRGSIYF,TGTGCCAGCAGTTACAGGGGGTCCATATATTTT
.,TRBJ1-1,TRBV7-5,.,CARSLGGNGTEAFF,TGTGCCAGAAGCTTAGGGGGAAATGGGACTGAAGCTTTCTTT
.,TRBJ2-1,TRBV2,TRBD2,CALRLAGRVEQFF,TGTGCCCTAAGACTAGCGGGGAGGGTTGAGCAGTTCTTC
.,TRBJ1-5,TRBV6-5,TRBD1,CASSYGGTGSQPQHF,TGTGCCAGCAGTTACGGTGGGACAGGGTCCCAGCCCCAGCATTTT
.,TRBJ2-3,TRBV2,TRBD1,CASMVRGPSTDTQYF,TGTGCCAGCATGGTAAGGGGGCCTTCCACAGATACGCAGTATTTT
few,TRBJ1-5,TRBV5-4,.,CASRDGQPQHF,TGTGCCAGCAGGGACGGTCAGCCCCAGCATTTT
once,TRBJ2-5,TRBV7-9,.,CASSLLGRGETQYF,TGTGCCAGCAGCTTATTAGGAAGGGGAGAGACCCAGTACTTC
many,TRBJ2-7,TRBV2,.,CASRAPGSQGQNYEQYF,TGTGCCAGCAGGGCCCCGGGGTCCCAAGGACAGAATTACGAGCAGTACTTC
.,TRBJ2-1,TRBV27,TRBD2,CASSKIGTSGQGDNEQFF,TGTGCCAGCTCAAAGATCGGGACTAGCGGTCAGGGGGACAATGAGCAGTTCTTC
once,TRBJ2-1,TRBV2,TRBD2,CASRGVAGAHNEQFF,TGTGCCAGCAGGGGTGTAGCGGGAGCCCACAATGAGCAGTTCTTC
.,TRBJ2-3,TRBV29-1,.,CSVVGSTDTQYF,TGCAGCGTTGTTGGGAGCACAGATACGCAGTATTTT